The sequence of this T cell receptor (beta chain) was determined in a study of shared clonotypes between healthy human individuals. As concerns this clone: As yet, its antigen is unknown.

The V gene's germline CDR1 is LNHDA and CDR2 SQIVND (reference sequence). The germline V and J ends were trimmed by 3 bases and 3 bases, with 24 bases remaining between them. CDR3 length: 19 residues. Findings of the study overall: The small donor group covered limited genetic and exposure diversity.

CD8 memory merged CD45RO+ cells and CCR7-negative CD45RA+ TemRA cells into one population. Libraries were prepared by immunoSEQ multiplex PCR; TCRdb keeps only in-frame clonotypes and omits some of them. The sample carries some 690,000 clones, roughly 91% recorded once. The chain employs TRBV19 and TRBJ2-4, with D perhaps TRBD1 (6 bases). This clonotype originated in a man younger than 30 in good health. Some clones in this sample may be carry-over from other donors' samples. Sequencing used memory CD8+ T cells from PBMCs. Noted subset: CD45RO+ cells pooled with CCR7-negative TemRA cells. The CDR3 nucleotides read TGTGCCAGTAGTATTAGGCTTTGGGGGCAGGGCTTCGACAAAAACATTCAGTACTTC. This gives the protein CASSIRLWGQGFDKNIQYF.